This T cell receptor (beta chain) was recorded in a study of T cell responses to AZD1222 COVID-19 vaccine. The germline V gene encodes CDR1 MNHEY and CDR2 SVGAGI. V lost 7 bases, J lost 5 bases, and 8 bases lay in between. The CDR3 sequence is 11 residues long. On this clone: Its target is not known.

General observations from the study: Mostly white British, mostly female donors; authors suggested clonal diversity may be underestimated.

Only in-frame clones appear in the TCRdb table, and some are missing; sequencing was by immunoSEQ multiplex PCR. Found here are some 80,000 clones, approximately 90% of them singletons; the top ten hold more than 8.5%. The source is an adult who received the MenACWY meningococcal vaccine as a control. Source: peripheral blood, taken 28 days after the second dose of the MenACWY control vaccine. V usage is TRBV6-5 and J usage is TRBJ2-5; D possibly corresponds to TRBD2 (6 bases). CDR3 sequence: CASNRGETQYF. In DNA, the CDR3 is TGTGCCAGCAACCGGGGGGAGACCCAGTACTTC.